A single sample gave rise to the 23 T cell receptor beta chains below, sequenced in a study of cytomegalovirus exposure and HLA in healthy donors. 13 Jbeta primers and 60 Vbeta primers were used for the PCR. Generated by immunoSEQ multiplex PCR, the TCRdb table keeps only in-frame clones and is missing some. The sample yields about 100,000 clones, 75% seen once. The source material was PBMCs. These receptors were collected from a male donor in good health and CMV-seropositive.

V usage is TRBV25-1 and J usage is TRBJ1-1; no reliable D call. The CDR3 is 13 residues long. Germline CDR1 is MGHDK and CDR2 is SYGVNS. V shed 4 bases and J shed 4 bases, with 10 bases lying between them. The CDR3 DNA sequence: TGTGCCAGCAGTGGGTCGACACCCACTGAAGCTTTCTTT. Protein sequence: CASSGSTPTEAFF.

This clone was observed a few times. The rearrangement uses TRBV2 and TRBJ1-4; 7 nucleotides align to TRBD1. With V trimmed by 10 bases and J by 5 bases, 7 bases remained unmatched. This CDR3 contains 13 residues. Germline CDR1 reads SNHLY; CDR2 reads FYNNEI. The CDR3 DNA reads TGTGCCACCTCGAGGGACAGCAATGAAAAACTGTTTTTT. Encoded protein: CATSRDSNEKLFF.

The count of this clone is one. The gene calls are TRBV30 and TRBJ1-2; D remains unclear. The CDR3 is made up of 12 amino acids. V was trimmed by 5 bases and J by 1 base, leaving 8 bases between them. Germline CDR1 reads GTSNPN; CDR2 reads SVGIG (reference sequence). CDR3 nucleotide sequence: TGTGCCTGGCACCCCGGTAACTATGGCTACACCTTC. Translation gives CAWHPGNYGYTF. The full variable domain, rest sourced from reference TRBV30 and TRBJ1-2, is SQTIHQWPATLVQPVGSPLSLECTVEGTSNPNLYWYRQAAGRGLQLLFYSVGIGQISSEVPQNLSASRPQDRQFILSSKKLLLSDSGFYLCAWHPGNYGYTFGSGTRLTVV.

The chain joins TRBV28 to TRBJ2-1; 14 bases agree with TRBD2. The CDR3 spans 16 residues. Germline V gene sequence: CDR1 MDHEN, CDR2 SYDVKM. After removal of 4 bases from V and 2 bases from J, the junction contained 1 base not matched to a gene. The CDR3 loop reads CASSWTSGGTYNEQFF. In DNA form, the CDR3 reads TGTGCCAGCAGTTGGACTAGCGGGGGGACCTACAATGAGCAGTTCTTC.

The CDR3 sequence is CAIREQGSQPQHF. The CDR3 region has the DNA TGTGCCATCAGGGAACAGGGTAGTCAGCCCCAGCATTTT. The chain couples TRBV10-3 to TRBJ1-5; the D gene is possibly TRBD1 (6 bases). The V end was cut by 6 bases, the J end by 6 bases, with 12 bases between. Per the germline V gene, CDR1 is ENHRY and CDR2 is SYGVKD. CDR3 size: 13 residues.

This chain uses TRBV7-2 with TRBJ1-3; TRBD1 is a possible D gene (5 bases). This CDR3 is 15 amino acids long. CDR1 is SGHTA and CDR2 is FQGNSA in the germline V gene. The V gene lost 2 bases and the J gene lost 2 bases, with 10 bases spanning the gap. This CDR3 reads CASSLNKGPGNTIYF. CDR3 nucleotide sequence: TGTGCCAGCAGCTTAAACAAGGGGCCTGGAAACACCATATATTTT.

This chain joins TRBV19 and TRBJ1-2; 7 bases are a match to TRBD1. The CDR3 has 14 residues. The germline V gene has CDR1 LNHDA and CDR2 SQIVND (reference sequence). J gave up 1 base and V 5 bases, and 4 bases lay outside the gene matches. The CDR3 is CASSGQARNYGYTF. CDR3 DNA sequence: TGTGCCAGTAGTGGACAGGCGCGTAACTATGGCTACACCTTC.

The chain employs TRBV7-7 and TRBJ2-3; D unresolved. This CDR3 region has 15 residues. The germline V gene has CDR1 SSHAT and CDR2 FNYEAQ (reference sequence). V was trimmed by 2 bases and J by 1 base, leaving 10 bases between them. This chain's CDR3 is CASSLSLEGTDTQYF. The CDR3 DNA follows: TGTGCCAGCAGCTTATCGTTAGAGGGCACAGATACGCAGTATTTT.

The CDR3 nucleotides are TGTGCCAGTAGTATCGAGGGGACTCCTGGAACTAATGAAAAACTGTTTTTT. Its protein is CASSIEGTPGTNEKLFF. The chain links TRBV19 to TRBJ1-4, with D perhaps matching TRBD1 (5 bases). Germline V lookup: CDR1 LNHDA, CDR2 SQIVND (reference sequence). V was shortened by 3 bases and J by 1 base, with 15 bases between the two germline ends. This CDR3 region has 17 residues.

The chain employs TRBV5-1 and TRBJ1-1; 9 positions agree with TRBD1. V lost 2 bases and J lost 5; bases outside the gene matches: 1. CDR1 and CDR2 from the germline V gene are SGHRS and YFSETQ. CDR3 length: 13 residues. The CDR3 DNA sequence: TGCGCCAGCAGCTTTGGACAGGGGACTGAAGCTTTCTTT. Translation gives CASSFGQGTEAFF.

This clone was counted once. V usage is TRBV2 and J usage is TRBJ1-2; D not certain. V gave up 5 bases and J gave up 3 bases, with 16 bases separating them. This CDR3 is 15 amino acids long. CDR1 and CDR2 (germline): SNHLY, FYNNEI. CDR3 residues: CASSSRRVTHYGYTF. CDR3 nucleotide sequence: TGTGCCAGCAGTTCACGGCGGGTCACTCACTATGGCTACACCTTC.

The rearrangement uses TRBV5-1 and TRBJ2-2, with a tentative D call TRBD2 (6 bases). V lost 4 bases and J 5 bases, leaving 15 bases between the germline ends. This CDR3 has 15 amino acids. Germline assignment: CDR1 SGHRS and CDR2 YFSETQ. The CDR3 DNA follows: TGCGCCAGCAGCGAGTTGCGGGGTGGGACCGGGGAGCTGTTTTTT. Translation: CASSELRGGTGELFF.

This clone was found once. A junction boundary mismatches the germline segment, possibly from a read error. The chain combines TRBV5-6 with TRBJ1-2; the D gene is possibly TRBD1 (6 bases). Germline CDR1 and CDR2: SGHDT and YYEEEE. The CDR3 is 12 residues long. The CDR3 DNA is TGTGCCAGCAGCTTGGCGGCGGGGGCGCGGGCCTTC. This sequence encodes CASSLAAGARAF.

The J gene is TRBJ2-7, the V gene TRBV19; D unresolved. The CDR3 is 13 amino acids. The V gene lost 0 bases and the J gene lost 4 bases, with 7 bases spanning the gap. CDR1 LNHDA and CDR2 SQIVND come from the germline V gene (reference sequence). This CDR3 is CASSIDNAYEQYF. The CDR3 DNA reads TGTGCCAGTAGTATAGACAACGCGTACGAGCAGTACTTC.

V is TRBV7-6 and J is TRBJ2-2, with D tentatively TRBD1 (6 bases). CDR1 SGHVS and CDR2 FNYEAQ come from the germline V gene. Trimming shortened V by 11 bases and J by 2 bases, and 21 bases separated the two germline ends. This CDR3 has 16 amino acids. CDR3 DNA sequence: TGTGCCGTAGGGGCGCCCGGGACATTAAACACCGGGGAGCTGTTTTTT. It codes for CAVGAPGTLNTGELFF.

The table lists this clone with a few counts. The CDR3 nucleotides read TGTGCCAGCAGTTACTCGACCGGGAGCTCCTACGAGCAGTACTTC. Protein product: CASSYSTGSSYEQYF. V and J are TRBV6-6 and TRBJ2-7; perhaps TRBD2 as D (6 bases). Germline V CDR1 and CDR2: MNHNY, SVGAGI (reference sequence). This CDR3 contains 15 residues. V lost 0 bases, J lost 0 bases, and 9 bases lay in between.

This chain links TRBV5-1 with TRBJ2-3, with TRBD2 identical over 7 bases. The germline V gene has CDR1 SGHRS and CDR2 YFSETQ. J gave up 5 bases and V 4 bases, and 7 bases lay outside the gene matches. The CDR3 consists of 14 residues. CDR3 protein: CASSQPGGGDTQYF. The CDR3 coding sequence is TGCGCCAGCAGCCAGCCCGGCGGGGGAGATACGCAGTATTTT.

This chain joins TRBV5-4 and TRBJ2-4, with D perhaps TRBD1 (7 bases). V was trimmed by 0 bases and J by 0 bases, leaving 19 bases between them. Germline CDR1 and CDR2: SGHNT and YYREEE (reference sequence). The CDR3 has 19 amino acids. The CDR3 bases are TGTGCCAGCAGCTTGGGATTAGCAGGGGGGACAATAGCCAAAAACATTCAGTACTTC. It encodes CASSLGLAGGTIAKNIQYF.

The chain recombines TRBV27 with TRBJ1-2; 10 bases agree with TRBD1. The CDR3 spans 15 residues. In germline, CDR1 is MNHEY, CDR2 SMNVEV (reference sequence). J gave up 5 bases and V 5 bases, and 8 bases lay outside the gene matches. In nucleotides, the CDR3 is TGTGCCAGCAGTACAGCCGGGACAGGGGATTATGGCTACACCTTC. Translated: CASSTAGTGDYGYTF.

This chain uses TRBV10-2 with TRBJ1-1, with D maybe TRBD1 (6 bases). Germline-derived CDR1 and CDR2 are WSHSY and SAAADI. This CDR3 spans 15 amino acids. Deletions cut 0 bases from V and 1 base from J, with 9 bases between. The CDR3 reads CASSESRGQNTEAFF. CDR3 sequence (DNA): TGCGCCAGCAGTGAGTCCAGGGGACAGAACACTGAAGCTTTCTTT.

V gene TRBV19 combines with J gene TRBJ2-5; no clear D. The germline V gene has CDR1 LNHDA and CDR2 SQIVND (reference sequence). The CDR3 has 14 amino acids. V was cut by 3 bases and J by 7 bases, with 15 bases left in between. The CDR3 sequence: CASSINSFPPTQYF. The CDR3 DNA follows: TGTGCCAGTAGTATTAACTCTTTCCCCCCGACCCAGTACTTC.

V usage is TRBV28 and J usage is TRBJ2-5; the D gene is possibly TRBD1 (5 bases). Germline V lookup: CDR1 MDHEN, CDR2 SYDVKM. Trimming took off 2 bases at V and 6 bases at J, with 13 bases between the two ends. The CDR3 is 14 amino acids. The CDR3 is CASSLVGQGKTQYF. CDR3 nucleotides: TGTGCCAGCAGTTTAGTCGGACAAGGGAAGACCCAGTACTTC.

This clone was recorded a few times. CDR3 DNA: TGTGCCTATGAAACGCGATTTACCTACGAGCAGTACTTC. It yields the protein CAYETRFTYEQYF. The rearrangement uses TRBV30 and TRBJ2-7; unclear D gene. This CDR3 has 13 residues. Germline CDR1 reads GTSNPN; CDR2 reads SVGIG (reference sequence). Trimming pared 7 bases from V and 2 bases from J, leaving 15 bases between.